This T cell receptor beta chain comes out of a study of T cell changes during pregnancy in multiple sclerosis. This CDR3 spans 15 amino acids. CDR1 is MDHEN and CDR2 is SYDVKM in the germline V gene. V lost 4 bases and J lost 4, with 16 bases in between. Assay: immunoSEQ multiplex PCR; the TCRdb copy retains only in-frame clones and omits some. The data contain about 43,000 clones, almost 90% of them singletons. This clone was counted once. This TCR came from a female donor in good health, enrolled as a control in a pregnancy study. This rearrangement joins TRBV28 to TRBJ1-2; D gene uncertain. This specimen was peripheral blood, taken in the second trimester of pregnancy. The DNA for the CDR3 is TGTGCCAGCAGTTCTCCCTTCGGGAGCCTCTATGGCTACACCTTC. Its translation is CASSSPFGSLYGYTF.